These T cell receptor beta chains were read from a single sample in a study of cytomegalovirus exposure and HLA in healthy donors. TCRdb keeps only in-frame clones here, not all; method: immunoSEQ multiplex PCR. The sample includes 200,000 to 250,000 clones, just under 85% seen only once; the top ten take 0.55% to 0.7%. Source material: PBMCs. All receptors derive from a woman in her thirties or forties in good health and CMV-seronegative. The CDR3 runs from the conserved cysteine through the conserved F or W. The D gene is left open where the match is weak. Some rows have no size entry. The others give once, few or many, or a class for an expanded clone.

>NA|TRBJ1-2|NA|TRBV19|11
TGTGCCTCTCGAGCGAACTATGGCTACACCTTC
CASRANYGYTF
>NA|TRBJ2-7|NA|TRBV16|13
TGTGCCAGCAGCCAATCCCAGGGAGGCGAGCAGTACTTC
CASSQSQGGEQYF
>NA|TRBJ2-2|NA|TRBV5-1|14
TGCGCCAGCAGCGTCGACAGTTTGGGCGGGGAGCTGTTTTTT
CASSVDSLGGELFF
>NA|TRBJ1-3|NA|TRBV7-9|14
TGTGCCAGCCGCCCTAGGGGGTCCGGAAACACCATATATTTT
CASRPRGSGNTIYF
>NA|TRBJ1-2|NA|TRBV5-6|15
TGTGCCAGCAGCCGCAGGGGTATTCCTAACTATGGCTACACCTTC
CASSRRGIPNYGYTF
>NA|TRBJ2-2|NA|TRBV18|14
TGTGCCAGCTCAGAGAGCTTGAACACCGGGGAGCTGTTTTTT
CASSESLNTGELFF
>TRBD2|TRBJ2-3|NA|TRBV9|15
TGTGCCAGCAGCTGGAGTTGGACTAGGGGAGATACGCAGTATTTT
CASSWSWTRGDTQYF
>NA|TRBJ1-5|NA|TRBV2|13
TGTGCCAGCAGTATGGAGGGCGGTCAGCCCCAGCATTTT
CASSMEGGQPQHF
>NA|TRBJ2-1|NA|TRBV2|16
TGTGCCAGCACCCGGCGGGGTTCCAGCTCCTACAATGAGCAGTTCTTC
CASTRRGSSSYNEQFF
>TRBD2|TRBJ2-5|NA|TRBV6-5|15
TGTGCCAGCAGTTCGGGACTAGCGGGGACTTTAGAGCAGTACTTC
CASSSGLAGTLEQYF
>TRBD1|TRBJ2-2|NA|TRBV5-4|15
TGTGCCAGCAGCGGACAGGATCCGAACACCGGGGAGCTGTTTTTT
CASSGQDPNTGELFF
>NA|TRBJ2-7|once|TRBV7-2|16
TGTGCCAGCAGCCAAGAGACGGGGGACCTCTTTTCCGAGCAGTACTTC
CASSQETGDLFSEQYF
>NA|TRBJ1-1|once|TRBV9|15
TGTGCCAGCAGCGTAGAACCAGGCATGAACACTGAAGCTTTCTTT
CASSVEPGMNTEAFF
>NA|TRBJ1-5|NA|TRBV7-2|14
TGTGCCAGCAACCCCGGGACTCGCAGTCAGCCCCAGCATTTT
CASNPGTRSQPQHF
>NA|TRBJ1-1|NA|TRBV7-8|11
TGTGCCACCAGGGAGGACACTGAAGCTTTCTTT
CATREDTEAFF
>TRBD2|TRBJ2-5|NA|TRBV27|17
TGTGCCAGCAGTTCGACGAGGGCGGGGGGTCCCCCAGAGACCCAGTACTTC
CASSSTRAGGPPETQYF
>TRBD1|TRBJ1-1|NA|TRBV5-5|15
TGTGCCAGCAGTTACATGACAGGGAAGAACACTGAAGCTTTCTTT
CASSYMTGKNTEAFF
>TRBD2|TRBJ2-5|NA|TRBV19|16
TGTGCCAGTAGTATAGATAGGACTAGTCTACAAGAGACCCAGTACTTC
CASSIDRTSLQETQYF
>NA|TRBJ2-2|few|TRBV19|15
TGTGCCACCAAAGAACTAGGGAGTCGGACCGGGGAGCTGTTTTTT
CATKELGSRTGELFF
>NA|TRBJ1-1|NA|TRBV18|14
TGTGCCAGCTCACCACTGCCAGGGGACACTGAAGCTTTCTTT
CASSPLPGDTEAFF
>NA|TRBJ2-7|NA|TRBV7-2|14
TGTGCCAGCAGCTTAAGGCGGAATGCCTACGAGCAGTACTTC
CASSLRRNAYEQYF
>NA|TRBJ1-2|NA|TRBV21-1|14
TGTGCCAGCAGCCCTCGACAGGGTTCGTGGGGCTACACCTTC
CASSPRQGSWGYTF
>TRBD1|TRBJ2-7|NA|TRBV11-2|17
TGTGCCAGCAGCTTATTAGGAGGAACAGGGGGTTCCTACGAGCAGTACTTC
CASSLLGGTGGSYEQYF
>TRBD2|TRBJ2-3|NA|TRBV4-2|19
TGTGCCAGCAGCCAAGTGGCTAGCGGGGGGGCCGGTAGAGTAAGAACGCAGTATTTT
CASSQVASGGAGRVRTQYF
>TRBD1|TRBJ1-6|NA|TRBV7-2|19
TGTGCCAGCAGCTTTGATTGGGACAGACTAAGCTCCTATAATTCACCCCTCCACTTT
CASSFDWDRLSSYNSPLHF
>NA|TRBJ1-3|NA|TRBV4-3|16
TGCGCCAGCAGCCAAGATCCCGCGGCCACTGGAAACACCATATATTTT
CASSQDPAATGNTIYF
>NA|TRBJ2-1|NA|TRBV6-5|15
TGTGCCAGCAGTTATATGGACAGTACCTACAATGAGCAGTTCTTC
CASSYMDSTYNEQFF
>NA|TRBJ1-6|NA|TRBV6-4|16
TGTGCCAGCATTGGCGGTACGAGCTCCTATAATTCACCCCTCCACTTT
CASIGGTSSYNSPLHF
>TRBD1|TRBJ2-5|NA|TRBV7-7|14
TGTGCTAGCTCACCTACAGGGGGCGGGGAGACCCAGTACTTC
CASSPTGGGETQYF
>NA|TRBJ2-1|NA|TRBV29-1|11
TGCAGCGTTGCCGTAGACAATGAGCAGTTCTTC
CSVAVDNEQFF
>TRBD1|TRBJ1-1|NA|TRBV2|14
TGTGCCAGCAGTGATGGGACAGATTACACTGAAGCTTTCTTT
CASSDGTDYTEAFF
>NA|TRBJ2-7|NA|TRBV28|14
TGTGCCAGCAGTTCACTGACAGCCACCTACGAGCAGTACTTC
CASSSLTATYEQYF
>NA|TRBJ2-3|NA|TRBV2|13
TGTGCCAGCACGGGACTGAGCACAGATACGCAGTATTTT
CASTGLSTDTQYF
>NA|TRBJ2-2|once|TRBV30|14
TGTGCCTGGATGTGGGGGCCAAAGGCCGGGGAGCTGTTTTTT
CAWMWGPKAGELFF
>NA|TRBJ2-7|NA|TRBV5-1|11
TGCGCCAGCAGCCTCGCCTACGAGCAGTACTTC
CASSLAYEQYF
>NA|TRBJ1-1|NA|TRBV6-5|14
TGTGCCAGCAGTAGGACAGCGGTCTCCTCAGAAGCTTTCTTT
CASSRTAVSSEAFF
>TRBD2|TRBJ2-3|NA|TRBV5-1|17
TGCGCCAGCAGCTTGGTTGTCCAGCGGGGGGGCCGAGATACGCAGTATTTT
CASSLVVQRGGRDTQYF